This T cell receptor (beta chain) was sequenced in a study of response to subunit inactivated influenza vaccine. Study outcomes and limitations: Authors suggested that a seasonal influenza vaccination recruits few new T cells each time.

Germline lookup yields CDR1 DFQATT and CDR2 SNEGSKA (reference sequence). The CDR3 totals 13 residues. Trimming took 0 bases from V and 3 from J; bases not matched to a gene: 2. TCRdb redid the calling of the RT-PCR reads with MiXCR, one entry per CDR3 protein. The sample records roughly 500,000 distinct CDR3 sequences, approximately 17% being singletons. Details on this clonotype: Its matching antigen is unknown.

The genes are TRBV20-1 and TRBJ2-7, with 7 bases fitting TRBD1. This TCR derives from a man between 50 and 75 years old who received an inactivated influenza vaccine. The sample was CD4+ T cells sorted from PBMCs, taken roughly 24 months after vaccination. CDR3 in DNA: TGCAGTGCTAGAGACCCAGGGGGCTACGAGCAGTACTTC. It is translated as CSARDPGGYEQYF.